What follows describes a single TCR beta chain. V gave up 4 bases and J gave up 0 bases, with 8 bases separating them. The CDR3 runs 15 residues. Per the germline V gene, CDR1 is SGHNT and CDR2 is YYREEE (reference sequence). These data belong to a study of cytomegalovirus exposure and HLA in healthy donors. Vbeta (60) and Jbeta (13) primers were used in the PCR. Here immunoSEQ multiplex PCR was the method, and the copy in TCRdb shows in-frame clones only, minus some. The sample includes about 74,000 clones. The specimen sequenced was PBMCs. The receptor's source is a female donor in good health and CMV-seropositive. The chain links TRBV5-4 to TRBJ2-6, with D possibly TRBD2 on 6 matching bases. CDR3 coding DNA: TGTGCCAGCAGCACCGGGGGCTCTGGGGCCAACGTCCTGACTTTC. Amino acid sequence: CASSTGGSGANVLTF.